This entry is about one T cell receptor beta chain. The antigen remains unidentified. J lost 5 bases, V lost 5 bases, and 6 bases had no gene match. The CDR3 extends over 14 amino acids. The germline gives CDR1 SSHAT, CDR2 FNYEAQ (reference sequence). Amplification used 60 Vbeta primers and 13 Jbeta primers. The assay was immunoSEQ multiplex PCR, and TCRdb's table has in-frame clones only and misses some. The data hold 65,000 to 90,000 clones, with 76% observed a single time. This sample is part of a study of cytomegalovirus exposure and HLA in healthy donors. Study summary: The early release's HLA-typed donors yielded roughly 85 million unique TCRs.

General observations from the study: Several of the most significant clusters were apparently associated with common viral pathogens in a later analysis. A classifier reportedly called cytomegalovirus status with high sensitivity and specificity.

What was sequenced was PBMCs. The chain combines TRBV7-7 with TRBJ2-5, with TRBD2 identical over 9 bases. The source is a man aged 35 to 55 in good health and CMV-seronegative. Written as DNA, the CDR3 is TGTGCCAGCAGCCCCCGGACTAGCGTGGAGACCCAGTACTTC. Amino acids: CASSPRTSVETQYF.